These 9 T cell receptor beta chains originate from one sample sequenced in a study of molecular identifiers for immune sequencing clone quantification. From the PCR reads, TCRdb called clonotypes with MiXCR, one entry per CDR3 protein. This repertoire shows more than 550,000 distinct CDR3 sequences, 25% found once; its top ten account for about 0.84%. Source material: naive CD8+ T cells from blood, with Jurkat cell RNA spiked in. Noted subset: FACS-sorted CD8+CD4-CCR7+CD45RA+ naive T cells. These receptors all stem from a human donor in good health. Some libraries in this study had Jurkat cell RNA spiked in.

In its sample, this clonotype was seen a few times. The chain joins TRBV13 to TRBJ2-7, with 9 bases identical to TRBD2. CDR3 length: 13 residues. Germline assignment: CDR1 PRHDT and CDR2 FYEKMQ (reference sequence). The V segment lost 5 bases and the J segment 7 bases; nucleotides outside the gene matches: 6. The CDR3 DNA reads as TGTGCCAGCAGCACGAGCGGGGGGTTGGAGCAGTACTTC. It codes for CASSTSGGLEQYF.

This chain uses TRBV27 with TRBJ2-7; 8 bases match TRBD2. J lost 3 bases, V lost 0 bases, and 4 bases had no gene match. CDR3 size: 15 residues. CDR1 MNHEY and CDR2 SMNVEV come from the germline V gene (reference sequence). The CDR3, as DNA: TGTGCCAGCAGTTTATCAAGCGGGGGACTCTACGAGCAGTACTTC. Its translation: CASSLSSGGLYEQYF.

This clonotype appeared many times. The V and J genes are TRBV5-1 and TRBJ1-1; TRBD1 aligns across 9 bases. Trimming cost V 6 bases and J 3 bases; bases outside gene matches: 6. Germline CDR1 and CDR2: SGHRS and YFSETQ. The CDR3 is made up of 14 amino acids. CDR3 nucleotides: TGCGCCAGCAAGAGGACAGGGGAGTACACTGAAGCTTTCTTT. Translation gives CASKRTGEYTEAFF.

For this clonotype: A much larger clone lies a single base off, so this may be a read error. The chain combines TRBV27 with TRBJ2-4; D may match TRBD1 or TRBD2 (5 bases each). CDR1 MNHEY and CDR2 SMNVEV come from the germline V gene (reference sequence). This CDR3 has 16 residues. V was cut by 4 bases and J by 1 base, with 14 bases left in between. CDR3 in DNA: TGTGCCAGCAGTTGGGGACCTGTGGAGGCCAAAAACATTCAGTACTTC. It specifies CASSWGPVEAKNIQYF.

This chain connects TRBV14 to TRBJ1-2, with unresolved D. V was shortened by 5 bases and J by 8 bases, with 15 bases between the two germline ends. The length of the CDR3 is 13 residues. Germline CDR1 reads SGHDN; CDR2 reads FVKESK. The CDR3 DNA is TGTGCCAGCAGCGGGTCGGCAACTAAAGGCTACACCTTC. It yields the protein CASSGSATKGYTF.

In this sample, this clonotype turned up a few times. The chain joins TRBV7-9 to TRBJ1-1; tentatively, D is TRBD1 (6 bases). The CDR3 length is 15 residues. V lost 1 base, J lost 4 bases, and 13 bases lay in between. Germline V CDR1 and CDR2: SEHNR, FQNEAQ (reference sequence). The CDR3 region is CASSLEYRVGTEAFF. In DNA, the CDR3 is TGTGCCAGCAGCTTAGAGTACAGGGTCGGCACTGAAGCTTTCTTT.

As to this clonotype: This may stem from a read error, because a much larger clone lies one nucleotide away. The chain carries TRBV4-1 and TRBJ1-1; D remains unclear. This CDR3 is 13 amino acids long. In germline, CDR1 is MGHRA, CDR2 YSYEKL. CDR3 in amino acids: CASSPKFSTEACF. The CDR3 bases are TGCGCCAGCAGCCCCAAGTTCAGCACTGAAGCTTGCTTT.

This chain uses TRBV10-3 with TRBJ2-5; D unresolved. From germline, CDR1 is ENHRY and CDR2 SYGVKD. This CDR3 contains 13 residues. The V end was cut by 2 bases, the J end by 3 bases, with 7 bases between. Written as DNA, the CDR3 is TGTGCCATCAGTGAGATCTGGGAAGAGACCCAGTACTTC. Residues: CAISEIWEETQYF.

The chain combines TRBV27 with TRBJ2-1, with 7 positions matching TRBD2. The trim removed 6 bases at V and 9 bases at J, leaving 14 bases unmatched. CDR1 is MNHEY, CDR2 SMNVEV, per germline (reference sequence). The CDR3 has 15 amino acids. The CDR3 DNA reads as TGTGCCAGCAGAGGAGGGAGGGGCCAAGAGGGTGAGCAGTTCTTC. Amino acids: CASRGGRGQEGEQFF.